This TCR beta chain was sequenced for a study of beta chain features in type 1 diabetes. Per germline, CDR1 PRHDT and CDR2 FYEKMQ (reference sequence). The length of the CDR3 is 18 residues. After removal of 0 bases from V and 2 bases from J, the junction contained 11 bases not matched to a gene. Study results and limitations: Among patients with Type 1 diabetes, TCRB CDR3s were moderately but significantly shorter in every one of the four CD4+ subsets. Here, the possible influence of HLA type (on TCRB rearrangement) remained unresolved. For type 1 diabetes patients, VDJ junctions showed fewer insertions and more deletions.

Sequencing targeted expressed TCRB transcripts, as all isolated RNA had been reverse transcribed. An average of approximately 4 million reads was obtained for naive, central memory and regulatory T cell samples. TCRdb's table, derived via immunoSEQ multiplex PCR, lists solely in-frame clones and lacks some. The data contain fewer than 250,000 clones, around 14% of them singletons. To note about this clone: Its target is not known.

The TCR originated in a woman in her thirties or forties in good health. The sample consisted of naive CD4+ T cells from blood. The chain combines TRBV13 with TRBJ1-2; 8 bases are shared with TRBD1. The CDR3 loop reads CASSLGHRIGQGNYGYTF. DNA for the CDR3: TGTGCCAGCAGCTTAGGACACCGAATCGGACAGGGAAACTATGGCTACACCTTC.